A single T cell receptor beta chain is shown here with its context. Its antigen is unknown. CDR3 length: 12 amino acids. Germline CDR1 reads DFQATT; CDR2 reads SNEGSKA (reference sequence). Trimming cost V 3 bases and J 3 bases, with 9 bases left between them. The sample belongs to a study of tumor and adjacent non-tumor tissue in lung cancer. The library came from three nested PCR rounds adapted from ARM-PCR protocols. TCRdb itself ran the multiplex PCR reads through MiXCR, one entry per CDR3 protein. This table has around 60,000 distinct CDR3 sequences, roughly 60% appearing once. The study's findings and limits: Normal lung showed higher cumulative top 100 clone frequency than tumor.

RNA was extracted from bulk tissue without any cell sorting. More than 3 cm separated this lung sample from the edge of the tumor. The genes are TRBV20-1 and TRBJ2-7, with a weak D call TRBD1 (5 bases). Material: distant non-tumor lung tissue. This TCR derives from a man between 65 and 80 years old with non-small cell lung cancer. The DNA of the CDR3 is TGCAGTGCTAGCACAGGATTCTACGAGCAGTACTTC. The encoded protein is CSASTGFYEQYF.